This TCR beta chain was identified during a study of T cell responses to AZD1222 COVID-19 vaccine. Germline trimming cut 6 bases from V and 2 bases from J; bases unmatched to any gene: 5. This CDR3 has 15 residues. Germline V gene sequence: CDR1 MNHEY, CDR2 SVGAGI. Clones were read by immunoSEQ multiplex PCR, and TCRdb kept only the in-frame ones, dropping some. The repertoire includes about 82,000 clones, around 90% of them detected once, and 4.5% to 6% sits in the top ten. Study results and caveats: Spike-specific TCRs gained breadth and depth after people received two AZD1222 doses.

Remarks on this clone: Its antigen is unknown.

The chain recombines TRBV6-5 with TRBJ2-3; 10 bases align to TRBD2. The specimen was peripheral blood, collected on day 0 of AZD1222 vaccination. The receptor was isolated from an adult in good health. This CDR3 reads CASRRTSGFTDTQYF. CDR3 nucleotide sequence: TGTGCCAGCAGGCGGACTAGCGGTTTCACAGATACGCAGTATTTT.